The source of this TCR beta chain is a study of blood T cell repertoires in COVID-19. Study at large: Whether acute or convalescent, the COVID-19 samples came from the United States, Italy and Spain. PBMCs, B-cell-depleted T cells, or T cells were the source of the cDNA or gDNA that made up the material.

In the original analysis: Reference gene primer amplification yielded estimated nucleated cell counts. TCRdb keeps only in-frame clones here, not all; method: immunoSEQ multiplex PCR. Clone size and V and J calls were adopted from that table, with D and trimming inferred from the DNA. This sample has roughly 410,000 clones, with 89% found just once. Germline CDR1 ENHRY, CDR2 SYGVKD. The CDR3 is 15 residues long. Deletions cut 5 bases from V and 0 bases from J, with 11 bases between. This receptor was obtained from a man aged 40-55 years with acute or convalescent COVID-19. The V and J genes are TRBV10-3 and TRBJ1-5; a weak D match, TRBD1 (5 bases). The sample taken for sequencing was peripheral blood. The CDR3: CAISTTGSSNQPQHF. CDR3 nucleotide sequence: TGTGCCATCAGTACCACAGGAAGTAGCAATCAGCCCCAGCATTTT.